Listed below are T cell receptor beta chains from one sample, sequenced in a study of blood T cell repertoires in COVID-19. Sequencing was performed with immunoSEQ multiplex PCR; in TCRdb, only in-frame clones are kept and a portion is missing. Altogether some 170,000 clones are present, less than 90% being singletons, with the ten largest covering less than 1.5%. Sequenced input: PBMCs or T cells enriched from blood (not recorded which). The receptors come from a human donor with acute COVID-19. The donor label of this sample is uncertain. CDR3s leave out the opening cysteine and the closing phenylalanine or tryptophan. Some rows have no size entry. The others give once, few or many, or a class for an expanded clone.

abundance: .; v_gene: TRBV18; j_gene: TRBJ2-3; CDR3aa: ASSPSTDTQY
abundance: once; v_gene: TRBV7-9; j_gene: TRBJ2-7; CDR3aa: ASSSRTGGYEQY
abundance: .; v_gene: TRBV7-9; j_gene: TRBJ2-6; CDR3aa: ATRVRGKESGANVLT
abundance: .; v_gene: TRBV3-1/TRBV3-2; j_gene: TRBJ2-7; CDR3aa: ASSFRSVAGRREQY
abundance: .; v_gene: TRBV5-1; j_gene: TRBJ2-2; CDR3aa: ASSLFQRTGELF
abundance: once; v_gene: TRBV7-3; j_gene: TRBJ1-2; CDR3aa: ASSHRQLRGYT
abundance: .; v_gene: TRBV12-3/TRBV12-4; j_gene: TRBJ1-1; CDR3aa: ASSTPGRGEAF
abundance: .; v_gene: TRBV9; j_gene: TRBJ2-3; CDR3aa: ASSSLSHRGQGDTQY
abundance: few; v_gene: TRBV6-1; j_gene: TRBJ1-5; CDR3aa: ASSEGRINQPQH
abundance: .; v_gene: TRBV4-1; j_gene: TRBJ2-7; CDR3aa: ASSSRSPGYEQY
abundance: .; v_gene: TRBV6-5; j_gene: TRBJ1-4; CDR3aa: ASRIQGPEKLF
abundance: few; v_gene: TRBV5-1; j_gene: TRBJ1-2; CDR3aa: ASSLWLSDGYT
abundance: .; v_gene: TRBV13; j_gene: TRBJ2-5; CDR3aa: ASSNPDRGRETQY
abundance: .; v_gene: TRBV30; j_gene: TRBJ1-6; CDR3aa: AYGRGVNSPLH
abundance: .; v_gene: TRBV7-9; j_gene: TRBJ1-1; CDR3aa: ASSQGVNTEAF
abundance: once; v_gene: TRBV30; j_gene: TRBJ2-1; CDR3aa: AWSDTLGQF
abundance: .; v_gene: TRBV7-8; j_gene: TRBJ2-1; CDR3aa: ASSLGSPGQGISYNEQF
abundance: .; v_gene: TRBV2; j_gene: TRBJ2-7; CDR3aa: ASSEPPSGGTEQY
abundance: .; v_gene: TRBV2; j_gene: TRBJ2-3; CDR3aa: ASSPGPTSVSTDTQY
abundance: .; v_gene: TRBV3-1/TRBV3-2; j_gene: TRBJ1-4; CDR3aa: ASSQDSGRGEKLF
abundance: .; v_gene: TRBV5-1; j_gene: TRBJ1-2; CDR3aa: ASSQTGLTGYT
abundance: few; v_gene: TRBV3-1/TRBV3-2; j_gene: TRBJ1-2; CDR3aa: ASSAQGDGYT
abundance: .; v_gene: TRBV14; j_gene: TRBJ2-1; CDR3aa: ASSQGGVSGGAWNEQF
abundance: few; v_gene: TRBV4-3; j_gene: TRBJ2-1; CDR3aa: ASSQDVQVAGGEQF
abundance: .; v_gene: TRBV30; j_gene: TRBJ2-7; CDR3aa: AWNRGSSYEQY
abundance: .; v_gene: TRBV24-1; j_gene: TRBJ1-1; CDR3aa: ATRTGGLNTEAF
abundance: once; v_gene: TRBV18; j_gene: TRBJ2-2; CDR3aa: ASSPRGRTYGELF
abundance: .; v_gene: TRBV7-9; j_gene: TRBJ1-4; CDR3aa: ASSFEEGGKLF
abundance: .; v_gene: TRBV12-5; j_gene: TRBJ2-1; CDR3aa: ASGQSGTVGYNEQF
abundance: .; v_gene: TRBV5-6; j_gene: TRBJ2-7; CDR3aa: ASTLTGDSIEGEQY
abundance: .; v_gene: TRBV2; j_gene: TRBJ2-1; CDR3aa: ASSEWAPYNEQF
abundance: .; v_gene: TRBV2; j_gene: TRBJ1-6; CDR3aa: ASSGTGSSYNSPLH
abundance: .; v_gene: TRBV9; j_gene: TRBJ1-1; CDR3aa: ASSVTLDRPEAF
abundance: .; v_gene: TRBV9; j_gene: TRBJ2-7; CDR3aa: ASSPRQDGYEQY
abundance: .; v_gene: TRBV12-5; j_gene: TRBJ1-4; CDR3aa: ASGPLGGAVEKLF
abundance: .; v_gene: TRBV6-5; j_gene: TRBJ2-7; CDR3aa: ASTAGTGVIHEQY
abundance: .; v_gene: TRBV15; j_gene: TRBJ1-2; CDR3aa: ATSSGGGSGYT
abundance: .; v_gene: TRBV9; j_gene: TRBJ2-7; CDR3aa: ASSADSYEQY
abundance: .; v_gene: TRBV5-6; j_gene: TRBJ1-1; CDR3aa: ASSFQTGWTEAF
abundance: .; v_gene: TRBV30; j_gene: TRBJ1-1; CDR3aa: AWSRGWTEAF
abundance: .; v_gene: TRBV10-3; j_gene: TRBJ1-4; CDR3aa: AISQGALNNEKLF
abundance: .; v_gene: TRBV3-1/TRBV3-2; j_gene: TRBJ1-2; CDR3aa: ASSPTPGGYGYT
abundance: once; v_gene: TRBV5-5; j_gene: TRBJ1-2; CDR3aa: ASSPETGTYGYT
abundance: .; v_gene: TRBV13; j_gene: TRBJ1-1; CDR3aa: ASSLQGEAF
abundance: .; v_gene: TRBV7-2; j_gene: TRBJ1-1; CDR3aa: ASSLRGDLNTEAF
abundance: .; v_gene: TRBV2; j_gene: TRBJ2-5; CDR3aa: ASRGQGETQY
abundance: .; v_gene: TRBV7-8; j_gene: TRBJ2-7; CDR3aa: ASSRQGYEQY
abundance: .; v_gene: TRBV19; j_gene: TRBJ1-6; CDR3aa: ASTSKGVGSPLH
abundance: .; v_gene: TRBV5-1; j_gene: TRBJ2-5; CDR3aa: ASSLLRGAQETQY
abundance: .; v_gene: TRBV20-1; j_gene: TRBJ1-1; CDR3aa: SASETGGGNTEAF
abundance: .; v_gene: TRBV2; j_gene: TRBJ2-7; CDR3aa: ASSPLGQEGSYEQY